This T cell receptor (beta chain) appears in the sequencing data of a study of beta chain features in type 1 diabetes. Study-wide points: Whether TCRB rearrangement is influenced by HLA type went unresolved here.

In this sample, this clone turned up a few times. Its antigen is not known. The V end was cut by 5 bases, the J end by 3 bases, with 29 bases between. The CDR3 is 19 amino acids. Germline V gene lookup returns CDR1 SGHTA and CDR2 FQGNSA. Sorted populations all exceeded 98% purity. Reverse transcription of all isolated RNA meant that expressed TCRB transcripts were sequenced. The assay was immunoSEQ multiplex PCR, and TCRdb's table has in-frame clones only and misses some. Of 310,000 or so clones in the sample, 6.5% to 10% were seen once. Sequenced: central memory CD4+ T cells from blood. This sequence joins TRBV7-2 and TRBJ2-7, with D perhaps matching TRBD2 (7 bases). The source is a young woman in good health. The CDR3 loop is CASSKHYPRDRGAGYEQYF. Written as DNA, the CDR3 is TGTGCCAGCAGCAAGCACTACCCCAGGGACCGGGGGGCCGGCTACGAGCAGTACTTC.